The rows below give T cell receptor beta chains drawn from one sample of a study of blood T cell repertoires in COVID-19. The table came from immunoSEQ multiplex PCR; TCRdb's copy has only in-frame clones and leaves some out. The sample contains about 360,000 clones, approximately 86% of which appear only once. Sample: peripheral blood. The receptors shown here come from a woman aged 60 to 75 with COVID-19, enrolled during active disease. Each CDR3 is given with its conserved first and last residue. Fields, in order: V gene, J gene, D gene, CDR3 protein. The D gene is left open where the match is weak.

TRBV13,TRBJ2-3,TRBD2,CASSSGTSGGTDTQYF
TRBV7-2,TRBJ2-7,TRBD1,CASSLYRGSSYEQYF
TRBV30,TRBJ1-2,TRBD1,CAWIGGTGGSKGAGYTF
TRBV7-9,TRBJ1-1,TRBD1,CASSLAGTGGTEAFF
TRBV7-9,TRBJ1-4,NA,CASSLTATNEKLFF
TRBV19,TRBJ1-5,TRBD1,CASSIFGQGDQPQHF
TRBV5-1,TRBJ1-3,NA,CASSFSTGNTIYF
TRBV2,TRBJ2-3,NA,CATGRTRGGTDTQYF
TRBV5-4,TRBJ1-4,TRBD1,CASSSTGQGRANEKLFF
TRBV5-1,TRBJ2-1,TRBD2,CASPSGGAGEQFF
TRBV11-2,TRBJ1-3,NA,CASSVRYGRADKQGNTIYF
TRBV10-2,TRBJ2-1,NA,CASSAASSYNEQFF
TRBV19,TRBJ1-2,NA,CASSTQGVYGYTF
TRBV19,TRBJ2-7,TRBD1,CASSFQGAILGEQYF
TRBV6-5,TRBJ1-6,TRBD1,CASRGQSNSPLHF
TRBV1,TRBJ1-5,NA,CTSSQGDWTGPGPGSNQPQHF
TRBV9,TRBJ1-2,NA,CASSVETGTNYGYTF
TRBV9,TRBJ2-3,TRBD2,CASSEAGGGTTDTQYF
TRBV7-2,TRBJ1-1,NA,CASSRDSSYEAFF
TRBV19,TRBJ2-2,NA,CASSPRSGAGELFF
TRBV7-3,TRBJ2-7,TRBD2,CASSGASGGSYEQYF
TRBV19,TRBJ1-4,TRBD1,CASSAGQGPVYEKLFF
TRBV11-2,TRBJ1-3,NA,CASSGEGTIYF
TRBV6-2/TRBV6-3,TRBJ1-6,NA,CASSYSGDLHF
TRBV3-1/TRBV3-2,TRBJ1-2,NA,CASSQVRGRGRGYGYTF
TRBV3-1/TRBV3-2,TRBJ2-1,NA,CASSRAGARNNEQFF
TRBV18,TRBJ1-1,NA,CASSPLRMVRVGNTEAFF
TRBV11-3,TRBJ2-1,TRBD2,CASSLEVGLAGVNEQFF
TRBV7-2,TRBJ2-1,TRBD2,CASSFSGGAENEQFF
TRBV6-5,TRBJ2-7,NA,CASRARAESYEQYF
TRBV5-1,TRBJ1-3,TRBD1,CASSLTGTAGNTIYF
TRBV7-2,TRBJ2-1,NA,CASSLVGGPNEQFF
TRBV6-5,TRBJ1-2,TRBD1,CASSYRDRALSYTF
TRBV6-5,TRBJ2-3,TRBD1,CASSRGQAGNQYF
TRBV19,TRBJ1-1,TRBD1,CASWDRARGTEAFF
TRBV19,TRBJ2-1,NA,CASSIRVGYNEQFF
TRBV3-1/TRBV3-2,TRBJ1-5,NA,CASSQEGRGNQPQHF
TRBV3-1/TRBV3-2,TRBJ1-2,TRBD1,CASSPRDSLYGYTF
TRBV2,TRBJ1-1,NA,CASRAGGRNTEAFF
TRBV7-2,TRBJ1-1,NA,CASSSSPKTVNTEAFF
TRBV6-5,TRBJ2-5,TRBD2,CASSYSGETQYF
TRBV7-3,TRBJ1-2,NA,CASSLVREGYGYTF
TRBV4-1,TRBJ1-2,NA,CASSQESTNYGYTF
TRBV9,TRBJ2-7,NA,CASSAGDSPYEQYF
TRBV7-3,TRBJ1-2,TRBD1,CASSEPGQINYGYTF
TRBV12-3/TRBV12-4,TRBJ2-1,NA,CASSFRRDEQFF
TRBV9,TRBJ2-1,TRBD2,CASSVASGGAVNEQFF
TRBV18,TRBJ1-4,NA,CASSPRREEKLFF
TRBV2,TRBJ2-5,NA,CATTKGEETQYF
TRBV7-2,TRBJ1-2,TRBD1,CASSLATGEWGYTF
TRBV7-8,TRBJ1-2,NA,CASSRGWGAGYTF